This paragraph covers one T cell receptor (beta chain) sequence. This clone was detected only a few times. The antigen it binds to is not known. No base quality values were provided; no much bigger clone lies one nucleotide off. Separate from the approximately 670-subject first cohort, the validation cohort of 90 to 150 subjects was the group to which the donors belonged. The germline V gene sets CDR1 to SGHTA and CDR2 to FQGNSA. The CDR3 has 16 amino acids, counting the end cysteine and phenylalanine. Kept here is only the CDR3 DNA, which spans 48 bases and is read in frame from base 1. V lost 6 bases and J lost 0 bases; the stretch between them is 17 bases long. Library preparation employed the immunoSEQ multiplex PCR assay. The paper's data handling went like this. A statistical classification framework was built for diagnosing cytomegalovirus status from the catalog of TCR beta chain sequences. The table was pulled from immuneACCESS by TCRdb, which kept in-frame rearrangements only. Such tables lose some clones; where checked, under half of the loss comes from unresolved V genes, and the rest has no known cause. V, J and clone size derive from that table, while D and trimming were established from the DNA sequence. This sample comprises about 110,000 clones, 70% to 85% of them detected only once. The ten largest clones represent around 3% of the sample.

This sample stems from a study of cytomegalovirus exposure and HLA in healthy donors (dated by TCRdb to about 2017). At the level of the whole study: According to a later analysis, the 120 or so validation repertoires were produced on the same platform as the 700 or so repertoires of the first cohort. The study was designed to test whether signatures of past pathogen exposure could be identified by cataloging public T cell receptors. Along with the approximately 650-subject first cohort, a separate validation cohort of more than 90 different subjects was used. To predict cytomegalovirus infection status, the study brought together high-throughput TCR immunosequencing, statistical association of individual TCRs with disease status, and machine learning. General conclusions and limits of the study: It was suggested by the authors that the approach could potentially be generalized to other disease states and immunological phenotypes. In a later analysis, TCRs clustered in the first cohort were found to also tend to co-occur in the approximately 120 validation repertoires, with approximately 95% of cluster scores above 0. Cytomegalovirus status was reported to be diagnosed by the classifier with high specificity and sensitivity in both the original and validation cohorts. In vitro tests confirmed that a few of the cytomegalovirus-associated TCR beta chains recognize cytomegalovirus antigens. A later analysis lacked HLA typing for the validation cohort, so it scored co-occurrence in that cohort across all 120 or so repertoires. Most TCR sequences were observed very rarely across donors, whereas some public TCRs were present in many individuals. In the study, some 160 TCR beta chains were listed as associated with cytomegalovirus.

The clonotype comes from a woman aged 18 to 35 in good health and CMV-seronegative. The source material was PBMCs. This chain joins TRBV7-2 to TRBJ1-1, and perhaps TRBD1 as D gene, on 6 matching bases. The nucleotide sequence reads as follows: TGTGCCAGCAGTCGAAACAGGGCCGACATGAACACTGAAGCTTTCTTT. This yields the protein CASSRNRADMNTEAFF.